The 10 T cell receptor beta chains below come from one sample, sequenced in a study of beta chain features in type 1 diabetes. Of the isolated RNA, all was reverse transcribed, and so the sequenced material was expressed TCRB transcripts. Assay: immunoSEQ multiplex PCR; the TCRdb copy retains only in-frame clones and omits some. The table includes 200,000 to 250,000 clones, about 9.3% detected once. The sample consisted of naive CD4+ T cells from blood. All receptors come from a woman between 18 and 30 years old in good health.

This clone was counted only a few times. This chain uses TRBV6-5 with TRBJ2-6; D gene ambiguous. The CDR3 runs to 13 residues. Trimming took 5 bases from V and 4 from J, leaving 6 bases between them. The germline V gene encodes CDR1 MNHEY and CDR2 SVGAGI. The CDR3 spells CASSLSGANVLTF. For the CDR3, the DNA is TGTGCCAGCAGTCTGTCCGGGGCCAACGTCCTGACTTTC.

This clone was observed a few times. This sequence joins TRBV6-5 and TRBJ1-1; 7 bases agree with TRBD1. V shed 4 bases and J 0 bases; nucleotides not matched to a gene: 2. The germline gives CDR1 MNHEY, CDR2 SVGAGI. The CDR3 is 14 amino acids. The CDR3 protein is CASSWGQMNTEAFF. CDR3 nucleotides: TGTGCCAGCAGTTGGGGACAGATGAACACTGAAGCTTTCTTT.

The table lists this clone with a few counts. This chain connects TRBV2 to TRBJ2-1; 8 positions agree with TRBD2. The V gene end was trimmed by 2 bases and the J gene end by 9 bases; junction bases not matched to a gene: 3. CDR1 is SNHLY, CDR2 FYNNEI, per germline. This CDR3 has 13 amino acids. The CDR3 region is CASSELAGTEQFF. DNA for the CDR3: TGTGCCAGCAGTGAACTAGCGGGCACTGAGCAGTTCTTC.

The J gene is TRBJ2-2, the V gene TRBV2; 12 bases agree with TRBD2. Per germline, CDR1 SNHLY and CDR2 FYNNEI. This CDR3 spans 20 amino acids. Trimming cost V 6 bases and J 0 bases; bases outside gene matches: 14. The CDR3 DNA is TGTGCCAGCAGCCCTGTCCCGACTAGCGGGAGCTTTGCGAACACCGGGGAGCTGTTTTTT. Translating gives CASSPVPTSGSFANTGELFF.

The V and J genes are TRBV5-4 and TRBJ1-1; D is possibly TRBD1 (5 bases). The germline gives CDR1 SGHNT, CDR2 YYREEE (reference sequence). The germline V and J ends were trimmed by 0 bases and 1 base, with 10 bases remaining between them. The CDR3 is 15 residues long. CDR3 coding DNA: TGTGCCAGCAGCTTGGGACAGTATCCGAACACTGAAGCTTTCTTT. Amino acids: CASSLGQYPNTEAFF.

This clone came up a few times. The chain has TRBV29-1 and TRBJ2-5, with D possibly being TRBD2 (5 bases). This CDR3 has 14 amino acids. Trimming took off 2 bases at V and 2 bases at J, with 12 bases between the two ends. The germline V gene encodes CDR1 SQVTM and CDR2 ANQGSEA. CDR3 DNA sequence: TGCAGCGTTGAAAGGCAGCGGAGACAAGAGACCCAGTACTTC. Protein product: CSVERQRRQETQYF.

The chain couples TRBV7-6 to TRBJ1-3, with D perhaps TRBD1 (6 bases). The CDR3 contains 18 residues. The V gene's germline CDR1 is SGHVS and CDR2 FNYEAQ. Trimming removed 0 bases from V and 0 bases from J, with 15 bases in between. CDR3 protein: CASSLAEQGPFSGNTIYF. CDR3 nucleotides: TGTGCCAGCAGCTTAGCGGAACAGGGCCCATTCTCTGGAAACACCATATATTTT.

In its sample, this clone was seen a few times. The chain combines TRBV30 with TRBJ1-4, with 7 bases aligning to TRBD1. The CDR3 consists of 14 residues. V was pared by 2 bases and J by 3 bases, with 3 bases of the junction left unmatched. CDR1 and CDR2 from the germline V gene are GTSNPN and SVGIG (reference sequence). The CDR3 DNA is TGTGCCTGGAGTCGGGGACAGCCTAATGAAAAACTGTTTTTT. Encoded protein: CAWSRGQPNEKLFF.

There are a few counts of this clone. This sequence joins TRBV19 and TRBJ2-4; tentative D call: TRBD1 (7 bases). Germline values: CDR1 LNHDA, CDR2 SQIVND (reference sequence). V lost 4 bases to trimming and J lost 5 bases, with 12 bases between them. The CDR3 sequence is 14 residues long. The CDR3 protein is CASSRRDRENIQYF. The CDR3, as DNA: TGTGCCAGTAGTAGGCGGGACAGAGAAAACATTCAGTACTTC.

J is TRBJ1-2 and V is TRBV18; D is uncertain. V was clipped by 4 bases and J by 6 bases, with 12 bases between them. This CDR3 is built from 13 residues. From germline, CDR1 is KGHSH and CDR2 LQKENI. CDR3 amino acids: CASSRDSGNGYTF. The CDR3 DNA sequence: TGTGCCAGCTCACGAGATTCGGGGAATGGCTACACCTTC. The whole variable domain, remainder taken from reference TRBV18 and TRBJ1-2, is NAGVMQNPRHLVRRRGQEARLRCSPMKGHSHVYWYRQLPEEGLKFMVYLQKENIIDESGMPKERFSAEFPKEGPSILRIQQVVRGDSAAYFCASSRDSGNGYTFGSGTRLTVV.